The T cell receptor beta chain under discussion was sequenced for a study of Graves' ophthalmopathy and Graves' hyperthyroidism. At the level of the study: Peripheral blood collection took place at initial diagnosis, before any treatment.

Germline V gene data show CDR1 as SNHLY and CDR2 as FYNNEI. The CDR3 length is 15 residues. V gave up 3 bases and J gave up 1 base, with 12 bases separating them. Scientists amplified the TCR beta CDR3 regions from RNA transcripts. The library came from an HTBI-primed first-round RT-PCR and a second-round multiplex PCR. TCRdb re-analysed the multiplex PCR reads in MiXCR, keeping a single row per CDR3 protein. Of hundreds of thousands of distinct CDR3 sequences in the sample, approximately 21% were seen once. Participants with hyperthyroidism, aged 18 to 65, were newly diagnosed with under 2 months' duration. Study-wide results and caveats: Blood repertoires reportedly contained most expanded thyroid clonotypes above 0.001 frequency.

This clonotype was recorded a few times. Its matching antigen is unknown. The source is a woman under 30 with stable Graves' hyperthyroidism. Some clones in this sample may be carry-over from other donors' samples. This chain connects TRBV2 to TRBJ1-2; D gene unclear. The specimen was peripheral blood. The CDR3 nucleotides are TGTGCCAGCAGTGAGCGGAGTTTCGTTAACTATGGCTACACCTTC. This sequence encodes CASSERSFVNYGYTF.